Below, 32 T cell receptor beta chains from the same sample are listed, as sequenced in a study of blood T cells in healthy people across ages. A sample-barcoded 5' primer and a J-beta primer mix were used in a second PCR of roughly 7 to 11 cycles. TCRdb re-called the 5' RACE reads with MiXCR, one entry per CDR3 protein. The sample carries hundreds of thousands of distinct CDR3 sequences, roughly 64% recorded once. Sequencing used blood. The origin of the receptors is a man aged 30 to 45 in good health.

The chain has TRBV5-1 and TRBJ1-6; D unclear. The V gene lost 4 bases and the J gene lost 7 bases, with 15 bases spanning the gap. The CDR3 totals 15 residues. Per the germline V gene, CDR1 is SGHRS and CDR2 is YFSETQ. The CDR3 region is CASSREAPGNSPLHF. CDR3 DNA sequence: TGCGCCAGCAGCCGGGAGGCGCCGGGGAATTCACCCCTCCACTTT.

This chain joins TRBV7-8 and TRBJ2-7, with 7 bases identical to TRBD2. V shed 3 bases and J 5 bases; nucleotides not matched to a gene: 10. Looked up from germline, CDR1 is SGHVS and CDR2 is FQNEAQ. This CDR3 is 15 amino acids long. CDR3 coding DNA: TGTGCCAGCAGCTTCCCCGGGCGGGAGTTTCACGAGCAGTACTTC. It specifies CASSFPGREFHEQYF.

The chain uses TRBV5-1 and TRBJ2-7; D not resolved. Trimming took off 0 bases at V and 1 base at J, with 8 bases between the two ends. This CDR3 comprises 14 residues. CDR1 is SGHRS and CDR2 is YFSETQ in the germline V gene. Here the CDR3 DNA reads TGCGCCAGCAGCTTGGACCCTGTGTCCTACGAGCAGTACTTC. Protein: CASSLDPVSYEQYF.

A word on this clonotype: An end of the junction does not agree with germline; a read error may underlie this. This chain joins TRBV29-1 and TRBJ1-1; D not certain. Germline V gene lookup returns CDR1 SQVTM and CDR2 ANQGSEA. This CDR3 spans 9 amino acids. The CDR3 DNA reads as TGCGGCGTTGAAAGTCACGCTTTCTTT. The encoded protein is CGVESHAFF.

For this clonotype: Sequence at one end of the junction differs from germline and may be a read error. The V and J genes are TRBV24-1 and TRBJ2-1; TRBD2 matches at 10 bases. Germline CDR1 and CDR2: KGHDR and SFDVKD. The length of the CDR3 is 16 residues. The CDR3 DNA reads TGTGCCACCAGTGGAACCGGGACTAGCGATTTCAATGAGCGGTTCTTC. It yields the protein CATSGTGTSDFNERFF.

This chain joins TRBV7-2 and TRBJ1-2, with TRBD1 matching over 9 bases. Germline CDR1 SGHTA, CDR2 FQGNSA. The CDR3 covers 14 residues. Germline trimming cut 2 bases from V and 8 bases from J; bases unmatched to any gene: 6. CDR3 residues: CASSLMGQGGGYTF. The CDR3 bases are TGTGCCAGCAGCTTAATGGGACAGGGAGGAGGCTACACCTTC.

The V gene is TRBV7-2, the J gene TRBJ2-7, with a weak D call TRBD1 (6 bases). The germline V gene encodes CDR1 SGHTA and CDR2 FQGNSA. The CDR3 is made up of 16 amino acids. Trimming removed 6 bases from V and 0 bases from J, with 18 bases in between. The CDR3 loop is CASSRQAAAYSYEQYF. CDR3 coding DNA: TGTGCCAGCAGTCGACAGGCGGCCGCCTACTCCTACGAGCAGTACTTC.

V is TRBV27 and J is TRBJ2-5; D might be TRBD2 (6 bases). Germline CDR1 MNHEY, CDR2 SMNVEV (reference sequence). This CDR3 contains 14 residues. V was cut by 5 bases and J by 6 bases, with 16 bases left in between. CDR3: CASSPIRLEKTQYF. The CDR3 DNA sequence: TGTGCCAGCAGTCCGATCAGACTAGAGAAGACCCAGTACTTC.

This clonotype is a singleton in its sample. The CDR3 region is CASTGQTSGANVLTF. In DNA, the CDR3 is TGCGCCAGCACGGGACAAACCTCTGGGGCCAACGTCCTGACTTTC. The chain is built from TRBV5-1 and TRBJ2-6; the D gene is possibly TRBD1 (6 bases). There are 15 residues in the CDR3. Germline CDR1 reads SGHRS; CDR2 reads YFSETQ. The V gene lost 6 bases and the J gene lost 0 bases, with 10 bases spanning the gap.

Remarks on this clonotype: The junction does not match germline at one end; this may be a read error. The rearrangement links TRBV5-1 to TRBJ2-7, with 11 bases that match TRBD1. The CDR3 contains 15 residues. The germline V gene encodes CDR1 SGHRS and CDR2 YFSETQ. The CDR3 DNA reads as TGCACCAGCAGCACCAGGACAGGGGGCCCCTACGAGCAGTACTTC. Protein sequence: CTSSTRTGGPYEQYF.

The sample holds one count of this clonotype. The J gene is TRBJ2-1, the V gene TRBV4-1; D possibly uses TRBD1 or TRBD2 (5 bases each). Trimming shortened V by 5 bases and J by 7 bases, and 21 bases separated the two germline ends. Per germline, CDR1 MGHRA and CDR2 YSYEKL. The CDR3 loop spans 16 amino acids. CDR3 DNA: TGCGCCAGCAGCAACCCGAGGGACCGACAATTAAATGAGCAGTTCTTC. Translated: CASSNPRDRQLNEQFF.

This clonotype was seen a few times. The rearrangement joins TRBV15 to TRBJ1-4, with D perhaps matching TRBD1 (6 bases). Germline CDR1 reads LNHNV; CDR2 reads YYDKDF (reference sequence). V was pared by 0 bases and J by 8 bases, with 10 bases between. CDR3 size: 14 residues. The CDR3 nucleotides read TGTGCCACCAGCAGAGATCAGGGGAGCGAAAAACTGTTTTTT. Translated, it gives CATSRDQGSEKLFF.

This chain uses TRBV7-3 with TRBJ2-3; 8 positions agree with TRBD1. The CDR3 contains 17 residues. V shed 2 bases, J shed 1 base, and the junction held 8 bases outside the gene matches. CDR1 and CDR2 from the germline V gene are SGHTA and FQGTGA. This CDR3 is CASSLGQGGFGTDTQYF. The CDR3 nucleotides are TGTGCCAGCAGCTTAGGACAGGGCGGTTTTGGCACAGATACGCAGTATTTT.

CDR3 amino acids: CATGTSGNEQFF. CDR3 sequence (DNA): TGTGCCACGGGGACTAGCGGCAATGAGCAGTTCTTC. The chain couples TRBV10-3 to TRBJ2-1; 11 nucleotides match TRBD2. CDR1 and CDR2 from the germline V gene are ENHRY and SYGVKD. This CDR3 spans 12 amino acids. Trimming removed 10 bases from V and 6 bases from J; junction bases left unmatched: 2.

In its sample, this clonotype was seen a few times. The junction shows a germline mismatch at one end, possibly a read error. CDR3 protein: CSASLNTDAFF. As DNA, the CDR3 is TGCAGTGCTTCTTTGAACACTGATGCTTTCTTT. V and J are TRBV20-1 and TRBJ1-1, with D unresolved. CDR1 is DFQATT and CDR2 is SNEGSKA in the germline V gene (reference sequence). The length of the CDR3 is 11 residues.

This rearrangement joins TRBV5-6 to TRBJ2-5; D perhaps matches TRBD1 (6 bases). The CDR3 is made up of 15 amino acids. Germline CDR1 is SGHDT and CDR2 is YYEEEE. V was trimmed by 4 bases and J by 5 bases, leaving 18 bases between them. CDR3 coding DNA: TGTGCCAGCAGCCCACGGGACACCTCCCAGGAGACCCAGTACTTC. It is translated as CASSPRDTSQETQYF.

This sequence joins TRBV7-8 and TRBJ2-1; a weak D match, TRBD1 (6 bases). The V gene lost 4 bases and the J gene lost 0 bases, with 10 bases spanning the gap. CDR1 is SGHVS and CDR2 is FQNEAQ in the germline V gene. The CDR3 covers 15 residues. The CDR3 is CASSYRVSSYNEQFF. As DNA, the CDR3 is TGTGCCAGCAGCTACAGGGTAAGCTCCTACAATGAGCAGTTCTTC.

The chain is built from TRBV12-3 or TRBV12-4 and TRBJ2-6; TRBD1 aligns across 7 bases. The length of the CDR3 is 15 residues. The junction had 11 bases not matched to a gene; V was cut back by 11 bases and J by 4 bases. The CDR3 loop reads CALIGGQAGANVLTF. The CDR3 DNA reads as TGTGCCTTAATTGGAGGACAGGCCGGGGCCAACGTCCTGACTTTC.

CDR3 DNA sequence: TGCAGTGCTAGGGGTTCTGGGGGGCCCCAGCATTTT. Protein: CSARGSGGPQHF. The V gene is TRBV20-1, the J gene TRBJ1-5, with D maybe TRBD1 (5 bases). Germline CDR1 and CDR2: DFQATT and SNEGSKA (reference sequence). CDR3 length: 12 residues. Trimming took 3 bases from V and 9 from J, leaving 12 bases between them.

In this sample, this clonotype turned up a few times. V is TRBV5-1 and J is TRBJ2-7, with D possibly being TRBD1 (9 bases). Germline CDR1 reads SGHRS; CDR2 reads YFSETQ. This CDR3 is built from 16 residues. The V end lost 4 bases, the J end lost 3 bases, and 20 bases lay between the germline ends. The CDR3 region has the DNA TGCGCCAGCAGCGCTTTACAGGGGGCGGGGGGCTACGAGCAGTACTTC. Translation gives CASSALQGAGGYEQYF.

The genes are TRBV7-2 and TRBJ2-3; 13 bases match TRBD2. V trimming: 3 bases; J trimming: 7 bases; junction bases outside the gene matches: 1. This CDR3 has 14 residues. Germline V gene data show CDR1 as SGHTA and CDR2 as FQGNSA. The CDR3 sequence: CASSLGLAGYTQYF. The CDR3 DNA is TGTGCCAGCAGCTTGGGACTAGCGGGATATACGCAGTATTTT. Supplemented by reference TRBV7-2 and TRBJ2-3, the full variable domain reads GAGVSQSPSNKVTEKGKDVELRCDPISGHTALYWYRQSLGQGLEFLIYFQGNSAPDKSGLPSDRFSAERTGGSVSTLTIQRTQQEDSAVYLCASSLGLAGYTQYFGPGTRLTVL.

The CDR3 nucleotides are TGTGCCAGCAGCTTCGGGACAGGGGACGAGACCCAGTACTTC. The encoded protein is CASSFGTGDETQYF. The genes are TRBV11-1 and TRBJ2-5; TRBD1 matches at 10 bases. Looked up from germline, CDR1 is SGHAT and CDR2 is FQDESV (reference sequence). The CDR3 sequence is 14 residues long. V was pared by 3 bases and J by 5 bases, with 3 bases of the junction left unmatched.

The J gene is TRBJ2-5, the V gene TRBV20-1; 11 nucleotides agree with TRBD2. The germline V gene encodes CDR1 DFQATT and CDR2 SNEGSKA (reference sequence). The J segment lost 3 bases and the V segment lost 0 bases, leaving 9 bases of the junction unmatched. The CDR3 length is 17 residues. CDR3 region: CSARDAPSLAGEETQYF. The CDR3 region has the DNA TGCAGTGCTAGAGATGCCCCTTCACTAGCGGGGGAAGAGACCCAGTACTTC.

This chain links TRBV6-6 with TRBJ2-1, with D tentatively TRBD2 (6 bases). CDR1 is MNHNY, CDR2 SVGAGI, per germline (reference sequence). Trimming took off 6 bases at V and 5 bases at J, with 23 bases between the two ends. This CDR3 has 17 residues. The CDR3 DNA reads TGTGCCAGCAGCCTCTCCGAGGTATGGCGGGATAACAATGAGCAGTTCTTC. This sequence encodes CASSLSEVWRDNNEQFF.

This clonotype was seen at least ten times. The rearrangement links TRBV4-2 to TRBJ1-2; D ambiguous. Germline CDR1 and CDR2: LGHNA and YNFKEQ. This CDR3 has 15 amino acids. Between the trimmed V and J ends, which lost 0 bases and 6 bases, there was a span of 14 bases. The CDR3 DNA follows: TGTGCCAGCAGCCAAGATCGGGTTTCATTCGATGGCTACACCTTC. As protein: CASSQDRVSFDGYTF.

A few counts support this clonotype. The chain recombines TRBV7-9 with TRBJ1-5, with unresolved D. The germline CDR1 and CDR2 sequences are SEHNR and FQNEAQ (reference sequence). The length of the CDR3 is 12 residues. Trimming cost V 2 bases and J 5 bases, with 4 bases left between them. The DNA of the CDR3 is TGTGCCAGCAGCTTAATCGATCAGCCCCAGCATTTT. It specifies CASSLIDQPQHF.

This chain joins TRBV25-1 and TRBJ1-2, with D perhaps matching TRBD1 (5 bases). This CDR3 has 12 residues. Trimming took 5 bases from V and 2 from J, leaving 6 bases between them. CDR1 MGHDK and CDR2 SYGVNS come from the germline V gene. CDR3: CASSRGNYGYTF. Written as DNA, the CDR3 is TGTGCCAGCAGTAGGGGAAACTATGGCTACACCTTC.

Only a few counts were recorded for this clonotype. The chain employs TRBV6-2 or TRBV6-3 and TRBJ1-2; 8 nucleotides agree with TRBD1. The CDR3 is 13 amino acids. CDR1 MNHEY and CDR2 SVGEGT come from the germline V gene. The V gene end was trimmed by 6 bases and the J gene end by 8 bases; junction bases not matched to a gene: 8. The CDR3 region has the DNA TGTGCCAGCAGAGCCGACAGGGGTTCCGGCTACACCTTC. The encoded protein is CASRADRGSGYTF.

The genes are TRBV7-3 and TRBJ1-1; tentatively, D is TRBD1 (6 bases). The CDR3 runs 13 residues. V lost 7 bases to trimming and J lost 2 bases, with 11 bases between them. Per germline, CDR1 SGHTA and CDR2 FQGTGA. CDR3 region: CASKTGDNTEAFF. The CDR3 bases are TGTGCCAGCAAGACAGGAGACAACACTGAAGCTTTCTTT.

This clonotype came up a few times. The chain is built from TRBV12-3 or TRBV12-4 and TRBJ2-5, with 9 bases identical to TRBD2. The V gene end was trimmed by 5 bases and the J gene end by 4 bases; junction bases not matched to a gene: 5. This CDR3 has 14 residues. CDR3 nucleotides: TGTGCCAGCAGTCAACTAGCGGGTGGAGAGACCCAGTACTTC. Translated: CASSQLAGGETQYF.

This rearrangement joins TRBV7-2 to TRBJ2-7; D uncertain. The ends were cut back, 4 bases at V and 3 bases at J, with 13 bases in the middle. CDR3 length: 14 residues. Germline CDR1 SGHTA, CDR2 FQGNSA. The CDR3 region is CASSSPMTNYEQYF. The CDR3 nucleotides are TGTGCCAGCAGCTCCCCCATGACCAACTACGAGCAGTACTTC. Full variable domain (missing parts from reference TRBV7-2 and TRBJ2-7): GAGVSQSPSNKVTEKGKDVELRCDPISGHTALYWYRQSLGQGLEFLIYFQGNSAPDKSGLPSDRFSAERTGGSVSTLTIQRTQQEDSAVYLCASSSPMTNYEQYFGPGTRLTVT.

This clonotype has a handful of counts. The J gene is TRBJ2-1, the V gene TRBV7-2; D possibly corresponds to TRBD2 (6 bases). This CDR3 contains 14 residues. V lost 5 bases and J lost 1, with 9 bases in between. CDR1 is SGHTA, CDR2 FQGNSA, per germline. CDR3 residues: CASSATRSYNEQFF. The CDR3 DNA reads TGTGCCAGCAGCGCGACTAGGTCCTACAATGAGCAGTTCTTC.